This TCR beta chain was captured by sequencing in a study of spatial heterogeneity in lung cancer. Turning to the study itself: Detection consistently captured more beta-chain sequences than alpha-chain sequences. A unique TCR and UMI combination showed up more than ten times in raw reads, on average. General study points: Ubiquitous expanded tumor TCRs surfaced in blood more at resection than they did at follow-up.

Unique molecular identifiers tagged every individual TCR cDNA molecule. Each CDR3 protein is one row after TCRdb ran MiXCR on the 5' RACE reads. The table has about 39,000 distinct CDR3 sequences, less than 6% seen once. Ten or more counts support this clonotype. Its antigen is as yet unknown. Indicated time point: sample taken at primary tumor resection. Unsorted whole RNA samples from tumor, nontumor lung or frozen PBMC were sequenced. The J segment lost 2 bases and the V segment lost 5 bases, leaving 13 bases of the junction unmatched. Germline V lookup: CDR1 GTSNPN, CDR2 SVGIG (reference sequence). This CDR3 has 16 amino acids.

The starting material was PBMCs, obtained at surgery. The receptor's source is a male donor with early-stage non-small cell lung cancer. V is TRBV30 and J is TRBJ2-3; the match to TRBD2 covers 7 bases. The CDR3 coding sequence is TGTGCCTGGGAGCGCGGGGAGGGGCGAACCACAGATACGCAGTATTTT. This sequence encodes CAWERGEGRTTDTQYF.